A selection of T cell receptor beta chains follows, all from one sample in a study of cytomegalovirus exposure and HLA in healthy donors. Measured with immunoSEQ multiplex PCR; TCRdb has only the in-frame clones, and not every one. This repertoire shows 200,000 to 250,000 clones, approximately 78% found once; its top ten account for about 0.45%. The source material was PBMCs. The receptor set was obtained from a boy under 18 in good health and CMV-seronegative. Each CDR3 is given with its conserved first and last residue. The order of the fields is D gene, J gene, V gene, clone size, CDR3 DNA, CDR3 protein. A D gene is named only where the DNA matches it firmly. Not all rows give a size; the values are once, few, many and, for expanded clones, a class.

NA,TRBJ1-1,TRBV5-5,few,TGTGCCAGCAGCCCGATTGGGGGCCGAAACACTGAAGCTTTCTTT,CASSPIGGRNTEAFF
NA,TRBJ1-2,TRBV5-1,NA,TGCGCCAGCAGCTTGGTTGCAGGGAAGGCCTATGGCTACACCTTC,CASSLVAGKAYGYTF
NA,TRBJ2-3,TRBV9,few,TGTGCCAGCAGCCCTGCCCTATATAGCACAGATACGCAGTATTTT,CASSPALYSTDTQYF
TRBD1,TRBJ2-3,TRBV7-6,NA,TGTGCCAGCAGCCTTCGGACAGGGGGCACAGATACGCAGTATTTT,CASSLRTGGTDTQYF
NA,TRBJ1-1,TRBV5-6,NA,TGTGCCAGCAGCTTGGAGCCCGCCAGGGGAGTGACTGAAGCTTTCTTT,CASSLEPARGVTEAFF
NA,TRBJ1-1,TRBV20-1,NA,TGCAGTGCTAGAATGAACAAACAAGCTTTCTTT,CSARMNKQAFF
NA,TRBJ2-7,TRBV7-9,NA,TGTGCCAGCAGCCGGAAGGGGGATACTCTCGAGCAGTACTTC,CASSRKGDTLEQYF
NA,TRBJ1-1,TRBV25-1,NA,TGTGCCAGCAGTGAATTATTGGGGCAGAACACTGAAGCTTTCTTT,CASSELLGQNTEAFF
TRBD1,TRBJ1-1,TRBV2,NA,TGTGCCAGCAGTGTGGGACAGTGTGAAGCTTTCTTT,CASSVGQCEAFF
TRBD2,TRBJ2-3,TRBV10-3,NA,TGTGCCATCAGGACTAGCGGGGGGGCCTCGAATACGCAGTATTTT,CAIRTSGGASNTQYF
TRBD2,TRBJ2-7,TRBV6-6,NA,TGTGCCAGCACCCACGGGAGGTTAGACGAGCAGTACTTC,CASTHGRLDEQYF
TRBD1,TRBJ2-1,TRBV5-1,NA,TGCGCCAGCAGCGTAGGGGGCGGGCGAGTCCCTTACAATGAGCAGTTCTTC,CASSVGGGRVPYNEQFF
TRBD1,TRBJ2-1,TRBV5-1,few,TGCGCCAGCAGCTTGGGGACAGGGACTGAGCAGTTCTTC,CASSLGTGTEQFF
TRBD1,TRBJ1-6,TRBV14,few,TGTGCCAGCAGCCCCCGGCTTAGCGGCAGGGGGCCTCGGTCACCCCTCCACTTT,CASSPRLSGRGPRSPLHF
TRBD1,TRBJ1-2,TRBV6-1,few,TGTGCCAGCAGTGATGGCGGGACAGACTATGGCTACACCTTC,CASSDGGTDYGYTF
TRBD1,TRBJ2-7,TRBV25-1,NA,TGTGCCAGCAGCCTACAAACAGGGGGCCGGACCTACGAGCAGTACTTC,CASSLQTGGRTYEQYF
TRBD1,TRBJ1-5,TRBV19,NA,TGTGCCAGTAGTATCCCCGGGACAGTCAATCAGCCCCAGCATTTT,CASSIPGTVNQPQHF
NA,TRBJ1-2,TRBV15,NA,TGTGCCACCAGCTGGCAGGGAAACTATGGCTACACCTTC,CATSWQGNYGYTF
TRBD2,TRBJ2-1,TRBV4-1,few,TGCGCCAGCAGAAGGACAGGACTAGCGGGAGCCGATGAGCAGTTCTTC,CASRRTGLAGADEQFF
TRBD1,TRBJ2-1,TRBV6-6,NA,TGTGCCAGCAGCCCCGGACAGGGACATGAGCAGTTCTTC,CASSPGQGHEQFF
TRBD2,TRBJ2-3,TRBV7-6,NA,TGTGCCAGCAGCGTACGGGGGGAGGCTATCAGCACAGATACGCAGTATTTT,CASSVRGEAISTDTQYF
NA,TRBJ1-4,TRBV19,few,TGTGCCAGTAGTATAGTATGGAGAGAAAAACTGTTTTTT,CASSIVWREKLFF
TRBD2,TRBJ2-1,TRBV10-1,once,TGCGCCAGCAGTGAGCTTGCCGGGACTAGCGGGAGGCCCGCGTACAATGAGCAGTTCTTC,CASSELAGTSGRPAYNEQFF
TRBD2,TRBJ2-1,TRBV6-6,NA,TGTGCCAGCAGTTACACTAGCGATTACAATGAGCAGTTCTTC,CASSYTSDYNEQFF
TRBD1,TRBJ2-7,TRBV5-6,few,TGTGCCAGCAGCTTGTTTCCCCGACAGGGGTACGAGCAGTACTTC,CASSLFPRQGYEQYF
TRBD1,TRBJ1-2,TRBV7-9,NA,TGTGCCAGCAGCTTAGCGAGGGGACAGTTTAACTATGGCTACACCTTC,CASSLARGQFNYGYTF